Presented here are 8 T cell receptor beta chains from one specimen sequenced in a study of vaccination and CD4 T cells after COVID-19. These receptors' antigens are unknown. The Oncomine TCR Beta short-read assay was what sequenced the DNA obtained from cultured CD4+ T cells. TCRdb recomputed calls from the PCR reads with MiXCR, one row per CDR3 protein. The sample lists some 20,000 distinct CDR3 sequences, around 44% occurring once. Treatment described: approximately 9-day PBMC culture with coronavirus spike peptide pools or control peptides (ViraFEST assay). Input material: CD4+ T cells from blood, cultured in vitro. These TCRs come from a human donor who had recovered from COVID-19.

This clonotype was seen a single time. The chain links TRBV4-3 to TRBJ1-1; D is uncertain. The V end was cut by 0 bases, the J end by 2 bases, with 7 bases between. The CDR3 has 14 amino acids. In germline, CDR1 is LGHNA, CDR2 YSLEER. CDR3: CASSQDSLNTEAFF. The CDR3, as DNA: TGCGCCAGCAGCCAAGATAGCCTAAACACTGAAGCTTTCTTT.

J is TRBJ1-2 and V is TRBV7-9; TRBD1 matches 7 bases. V lost 4 bases and J lost 6; bases outside the gene matches: 20. The length of the CDR3 is 18 residues. Per the germline V gene, CDR1 is SEHNR and CDR2 is FQNEAQ (reference sequence). CDR3 DNA sequence: TGTGCCAGCAGCTACCACCTTAAGGGGAGGGGGCGAGTCGATGGCTACACCTTC. This translates into CASSYHLKGRGRVDGYTF.

CDR3 amino acids: CASSRGGSTDTQYF. As DNA, the CDR3 is TGCGCCAGCAGCCGCGGGGGGAGCACAGATACGCAGTATTTT. V and J are TRBV5-1 and TRBJ2-3, with 8 nucleotides matching TRBD2. J was trimmed by 0 bases and V by 4 bases; bases with no gene match: 1. Looked up from germline, CDR1 is SGHRS and CDR2 is YFSETQ. This CDR3 region has 14 residues.

The chain uses TRBV7-9 and TRBJ2-3; D not resolved. The germline V gene encodes CDR1 SEHNR and CDR2 FQNEAQ (reference sequence). The CDR3 is made up of 16 amino acids. Trimming took 4 bases from V and 0 from J, leaving 14 bases between them. CDR3 sequence reads: CASSSRLRQSTDTQYF. CDR3 in DNA: TGTGCCAGCAGCTCTCGACTTAGACAAAGCACAGATACGCAGTATTTT.

This clonotype appeared once. The gene calls are TRBV7-2 and TRBJ1-1; no clear D. The CDR3 loop spans 13 amino acids. In germline, CDR1 is SGHTA, CDR2 FQGNSA. Trimming stripped 0 bases from V and 1 base from J, with 3 bases between. CDR3 sequence: CASSLAWNTEAFF. CDR3 coding DNA: TGTGCCAGCAGCTTAGCTTGGAACACTGAAGCTTTCTTT.

The V gene is TRBV6-5, the J gene TRBJ1-1, with D tentatively TRBD1 (6 bases). Germline V CDR1 and CDR2: MNHEY, SVGAGI. The CDR3 is made up of 13 amino acids. Trimming left V 4 bases short and J 4 bases short, with 10 bases between. The CDR3 spells CASSLTGATEAFF. For the CDR3, the DNA is TGTGCCAGCAGTTTAACGGGGGCCACTGAAGCTTTCTTT.

This clonotype has just a few counts. The J gene is TRBJ1-2, the V gene TRBV6-1, with a weak D call TRBD1 (5 bases). CDR3 size: 13 residues. The V gene's germline CDR1 is MNHNS and CDR2 SASEGT. Trimming removed 3 bases at V and 3 bases at J, with 8 bases between. The CDR3 region has the DNA TGTGCCAGCAGTGAGGGGGAATACTATGGCTACACCTTC. Its translation is CASSEGEYYGYTF.

The table lists this clonotype with a few counts. The V and J genes are TRBV7-9 and TRBJ1-3; D gene ambiguous. The CDR3 sequence is 15 residues long. The ends were cut back, 5 bases at V and 0 bases at J, with 11 bases in the middle. Germline V gene sequence: CDR1 SEHNR, CDR2 FQNEAQ (reference sequence). In DNA, the CDR3 is TGTGCCAGCAGCCCCCCGTTCCGCTCTGGAAACACCATATATTTT. Its translation is CASSPPFRSGNTIYF.